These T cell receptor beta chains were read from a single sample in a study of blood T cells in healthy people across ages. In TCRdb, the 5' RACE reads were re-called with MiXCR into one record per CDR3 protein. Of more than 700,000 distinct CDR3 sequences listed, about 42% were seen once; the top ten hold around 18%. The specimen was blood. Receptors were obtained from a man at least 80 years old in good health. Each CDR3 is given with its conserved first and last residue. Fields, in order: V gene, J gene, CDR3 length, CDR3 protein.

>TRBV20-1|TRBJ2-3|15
CSARGRGLGTDTQYF
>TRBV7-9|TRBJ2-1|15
CASRLTSGRGNEQFF
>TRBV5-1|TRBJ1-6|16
CASSPTWGTVIPPLHF
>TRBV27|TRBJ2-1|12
CASSRSGNEQFF
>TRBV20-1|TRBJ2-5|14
CSAETPGQFNEQYF
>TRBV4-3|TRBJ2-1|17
CASSQDRRASRNNEQFF
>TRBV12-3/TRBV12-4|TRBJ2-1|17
CASSLIGGGTSGNEQFF
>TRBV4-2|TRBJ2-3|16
CASSQDASGSGDTQYF
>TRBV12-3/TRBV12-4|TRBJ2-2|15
CASSEGLAGIGELFF
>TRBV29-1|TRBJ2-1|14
CSVDRRGSYSEQFF
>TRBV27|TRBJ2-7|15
CASSPLTGGSDEQYF
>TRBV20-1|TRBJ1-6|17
CSALRRSMILYNSPLHF
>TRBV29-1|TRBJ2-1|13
CSVTGSSYNEQFF
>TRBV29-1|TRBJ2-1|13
CSVVTGAAGILFF
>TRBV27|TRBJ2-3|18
CASSLSLSELADTDTQYF
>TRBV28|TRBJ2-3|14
CASARQSPVDTQYF
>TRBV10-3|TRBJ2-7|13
CAISSPSYNEQYF
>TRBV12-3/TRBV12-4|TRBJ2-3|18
CASSTNIPLSESTDTQYF
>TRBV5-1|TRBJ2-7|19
CASSLRAPNQLAGRYEQYF
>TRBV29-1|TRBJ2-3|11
CSVDALDTQYF
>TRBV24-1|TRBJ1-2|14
CATSEAGEVYGYTF
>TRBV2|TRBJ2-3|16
CASRRDAGTGPRTQYF